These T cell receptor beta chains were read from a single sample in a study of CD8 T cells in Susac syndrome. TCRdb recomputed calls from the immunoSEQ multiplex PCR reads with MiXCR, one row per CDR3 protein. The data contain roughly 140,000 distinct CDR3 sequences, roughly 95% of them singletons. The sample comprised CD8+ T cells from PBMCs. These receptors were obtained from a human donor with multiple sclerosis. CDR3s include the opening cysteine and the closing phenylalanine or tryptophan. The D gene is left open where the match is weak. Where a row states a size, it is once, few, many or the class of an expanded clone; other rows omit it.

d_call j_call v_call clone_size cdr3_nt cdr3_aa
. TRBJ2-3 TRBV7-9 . TGTGCCAGCAGCTTAGATAAGGGAACAGATACGCAGTATTTT CASSLDKGTDTQYF
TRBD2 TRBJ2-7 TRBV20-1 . TGCAGTGCTAGGTATCTTGGGACTAGCGGGGATTACGAGCAGTACTTC CSARYLGTSGDYEQYF
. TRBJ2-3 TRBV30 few TGTGCCTGGAGTGTGGGGGGATCAGATACGCAGTATTTT CAWSVGGSDTQYF
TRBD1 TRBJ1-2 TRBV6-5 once TGTGCCAGCAGTTACTCGACGCACAGGGGGCACTATGGCTACACCTTC CASSYSTHRGHYGYTF
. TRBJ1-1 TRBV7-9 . TGTGCCAGCAAAACCGGGACGGTCGGCACTGAAGCTTTCTTT CASKTGTVGTEAFF
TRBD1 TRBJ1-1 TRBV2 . TGTGCCAGCCTGACAGGGGAGGCTGAAGCTTTCTTT CASLTGEAEAFF
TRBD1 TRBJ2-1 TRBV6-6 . TGTGCCAGCGGGGCTGGGACAGGAGGGTTCAATGAGCAGTTCTTC CASGAGTGGFNEQFF
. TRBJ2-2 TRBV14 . TGTGCCAGCAGCCCTAACCGGGGGAACACCGGGGAGCTGTTTTTT CASSPNRGNTGELFF
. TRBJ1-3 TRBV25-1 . TGTGCCAGCAGTGAAAACCCCGGAAACACCATATATTTT CASSENPGNTIYF
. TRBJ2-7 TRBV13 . TGTGCCAGCAGCTTAGACCGGCGAGGAGCACTCGAGCAGTACTTC CASSLDRRGALEQYF
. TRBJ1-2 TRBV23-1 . TGCGCCAGCGTGGGGGGCGGGGGCTACACCTTC CASVGGGGYTF
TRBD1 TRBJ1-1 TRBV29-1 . TGCAGCGACACGACAGGGAGGACTGAAGCTTTCTTT CSDTTGRTEAFF
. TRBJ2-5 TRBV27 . TGTGCCAGCAAAGGCGCCCCCGGGGTAGAGACCCAGTACTTC CASKGAPGVETQYF
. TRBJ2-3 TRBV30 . TGTGCCTGGAGTGTGGGGCGGAATACGCAGTATTTT CAWSVGRNTQYF
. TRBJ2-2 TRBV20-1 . TGCAGTGCTAGAAACCCGGCGAACACCGGGGAGCTGTTTTTT CSARNPANTGELFF
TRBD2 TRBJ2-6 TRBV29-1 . TGCAGCGTCGCGGGGGGGAGCAGCTCTGGGGCCAACGTCCTGACTTTC CSVAGGSSSGANVLTF
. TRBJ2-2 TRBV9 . TGTGCCAGCAGCGCCGGGGCGTGGGAGCTGTTTTTT CASSAGAWELFF
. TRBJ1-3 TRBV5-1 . TGCGCCAGCAGGCTTGGAAACACCATATATTTT CASRLGNTIYF
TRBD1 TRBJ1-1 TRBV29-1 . TGCAGCGTTGAAGATCCTTGGACAGGGCCCGGGACTGAAGCTTTCTTT CSVEDPWTGPGTEAFF
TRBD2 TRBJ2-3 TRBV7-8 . TGTGCCAGCAGCGCCTCCGGGACTAGGAGGGGAGATACGCAGTATTTT CASSASGTRRGDTQYF
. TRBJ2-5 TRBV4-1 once TGCGCCAGCAGCCAACTGACTCAAGAGACCCAGTACTTC CASSQLTQETQYF
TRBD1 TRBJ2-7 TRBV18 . TGTGCCAGCTCACCACAACAGGGGAAGACCTACGAGCAGTACTTC CASSPQQGKTYEQYF
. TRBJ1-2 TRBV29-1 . TGCAGCGTTGGCCTGGGCCTCGGAGGCTACACCTTC CSVGLGLGGYTF
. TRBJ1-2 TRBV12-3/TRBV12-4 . TGTGCCAGCAGGGACCTCACCTGGACAGACTATGGCTACACCTTC CASRDLTWTDYGYTF
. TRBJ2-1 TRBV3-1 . TGTGCCAGCAGCCAAGATTACAGTAGCTCCTACAATGAGCAGTTCTTC CASSQDYSSSYNEQFF
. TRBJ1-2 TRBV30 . TGTGCCTGGATTTTGGGGGGCAACTATGGCTACACCTTC CAWILGGNYGYTF
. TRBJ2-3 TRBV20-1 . TGCAGTGCTAGAGAGGACCATGCGTATACGCAGTATTTT CSAREDHAYTQYF
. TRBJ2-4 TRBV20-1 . TGCAGTGCTAGCCACGGACAGAAGCGAAACATTCAGTACTTC CSASHGQKRNIQYF
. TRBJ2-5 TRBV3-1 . TGTGCCAGCAGCCAAGTGGGAACAGCTCAAGAGACCCAGTACTTC CASSQVGTAQETQYF
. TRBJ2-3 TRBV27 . TGTGCCAGCATTGATCAAACAGATACGCAGTATTTT CASIDQTDTQYF
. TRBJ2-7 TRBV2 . TGTGCCAGCAGCCCCCCGGGGCACTACGAGCAGTACTTC CASSPPGHYEQYF
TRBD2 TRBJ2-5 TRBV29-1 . TGCAGCGCCCAAAGGACTAGCGGGGGGTCGGAGACCCAGTACTTC CSAQRTSGGSETQYF
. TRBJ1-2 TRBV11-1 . TGTGCCAGCAGCTTAGATTCGAACTATAGCTACACCTTC CASSLDSNYSYTF
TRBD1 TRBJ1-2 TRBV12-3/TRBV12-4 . TGTGCCAGCAGTTTCGAAGAGGGGGCGCTTAGGTCGTGGTATGGCTACACCTTC CASSFEEGALRSWYGYTF
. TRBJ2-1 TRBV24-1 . TGTGCCACCCCTGTGGAGCAGTTCTTC CATPVEQFF
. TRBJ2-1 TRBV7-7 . TGTGCTAGCAGCTTAGGTAGGGAGGATGAGCAGTTCTTC CASSLGREDEQFF
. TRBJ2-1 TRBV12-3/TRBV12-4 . TGTGCCAGTCTGGTTAGCGGTAGCTCCTACAATGAGCAGTTCTTC CASLVSGSSYNEQFF
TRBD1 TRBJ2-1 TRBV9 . TGTGCCAGCAGCGGGGGACAGGTTCTGAATGAGCAGTTCTTC CASSGGQVLNEQFF
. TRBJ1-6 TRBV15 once TGTGCCACCAGCAGAGATATCGGGACCCATAATTCACCCCTCCACTTT CATSRDIGTHNSPLHF
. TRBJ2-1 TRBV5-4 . TGTGCCAGCAGCGGTCCCGGGGTCAATGAGCAGTTCTTC CASSGPGVNEQFF
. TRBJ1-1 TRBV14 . TGTGCCAGCAGCCAATGGGGGGCAGCGCAATTGCTCTTT CASSQWGAAQLLF
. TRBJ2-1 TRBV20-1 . TGCAGTGCTGAGGACGGTGAGCAGTTCTTC CSAEDGEQFF
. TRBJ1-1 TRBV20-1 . TGCAGTGCTAGACCCCAGGGAAGCACTGAAGCTTTCTTT CSARPQGSTEAFF
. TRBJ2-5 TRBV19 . TGTGCCAGTAGTAATGCGGGATACCAAGAGACCCAGTACTTC CASSNAGYQETQYF
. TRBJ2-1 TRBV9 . TGTGCCAGCAGCGTAGCTATCAATGAGCAGTTCTTC CASSVAINEQFF
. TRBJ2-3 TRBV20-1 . TGCACTCCGGGGGGCACAGATACGCAGTATTTT CTPGGTDTQYF
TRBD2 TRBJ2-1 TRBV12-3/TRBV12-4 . TGTGCCAGCAGCTCTAGCGGAGCCACGGTGCAGTTCTTC CASSSSGATVQFF
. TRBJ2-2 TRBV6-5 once TGTGCCAGCAGTCCGGCTGCGAACACCGGGGAGCTGTTTTTT CASSPAANTGELFF
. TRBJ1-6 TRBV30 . TGTGCCTGGAGGTTGGGACCCATGGGTTCACCCCTCCACTTT CAWRLGPMGSPLHF
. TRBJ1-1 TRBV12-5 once TGTGCTAGTGGCTACCGGAGCCTTGAAGCTTTCTTT CASGYRSLEAFF
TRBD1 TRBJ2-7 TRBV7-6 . TGTGCCAGCAGCGTCCGGGACAGTACCTACGAGCAGTACTTC CASSVRDSTYEQYF